This entry concerns a single TCR beta chain. The antigen is undetermined. This entry is derived from a study of blood T cells in healthy people across ages. Study-wide points: Leaving the PBMCs unsorted stopped any conclusive comparison of naive versus antigen-experienced cells. There were more naive CD4+ cells and higher diversity in long-lived donors than in aged donors. Percentage of naive T cells showed a strong correlation with TCR beta diversity.

Sample-barcoded 5' priming and a J-beta primer mix drove a second PCR of roughly 6 to 12 cycles. Using its own MiXCR run on the 5' RACE reads, TCRdb lists one record per CDR3 protein. The sample lists 710,000 or so distinct CDR3 sequences; about 34% were seen once. The extraction recovered at least 5.5 micrograms of total RNA per sample. Germline V gene lookup returns CDR1 SGHRS and CDR2 YFSETQ. The CDR3 totals 19 residues. With V trimmed by 4 bases and J by 0 bases, 15 bases remained unmatched. The specimen sequenced was blood. This TCR derives from a woman aged 80 or over in good health. This rearrangement joins TRBV5-1 to TRBJ2-3; 9 bases align to TRBD2. The CDR3 coding sequence is TGCGCCAGCAGCGTAGAGGCGGGAGGGCTACGCACTAGCACAGATACGCAGTATTTT. Protein sequence: CASSVEAGGLRTSTDTQYF.